The 18 T cell receptor beta chains below come from one sample, sequenced in a study of CD8 T cells in ankylosing spondylitis (dated by TCRdb to 2016 to 2017). The protocol used for the library was 5' RACE. The sequencer was an Illumina HiSeq 2500. The public reads were quality trimmed at Q25 with fastp and then assembled into clones with MiXCR by TCRdb, keeping productive beta chains. Here each entry gathers all rows of one CDR3 protein and keeps the most common genes and DNA. This sample has roughly 700,000 distinct CDR3 sequences in its table, and roughly 20% of those were observed once. The ten largest clones capture approximately 18% of the sample. The antigens of these receptors remain unknown. What the research found in general, with its limitations: Blood from ankylosing spondylitis patients appeared to be characterized by a TCR beta motif composed of under ten highly homologous amino acid variants.

Sequencing was done on a sample of blood, either unsorted or a sorted T cell fraction (not recorded which). These receptors were taken from a male donor with ankylosing spondylitis.

On this clonotype itself: Relative to the germline gene, one junction end is altered; a read error may explain this. This chain joins TRBV28 and TRBJ1-1, with 10 nucleotides matching TRBD1. The CDR3 length is 15 residues. Germline values: CDR1 MDHEN, CDR2 SYDVKM. CDR3: CASGFERDRGTEAFF. CDR3 sequence (DNA): TGTGCCAGCGGTTTTGAGAGGGACAGGGGCACTGAAGCTTTCTTT. The full variable domain, its missing parts supplied by reference TRBV28 and TRBJ1-1, is DVKVTQSSRYLVKRTGEKVFLECVQDMDHENMFWYRQDPGLGLRLIYFSYDVKMKEKGDIPEGYSVSREKKERFSLILESASTNQTSMYLCASGFERDRGTEAFFGQGTRLTVV.

The V call is TRBV7-9, the J call TRBJ1-2; no reliable D call. There are 14 residues in the CDR3. From germline, CDR1 is SEHNR and CDR2 FQNEAQ (reference sequence). Trimming cost V 2 bases and J 4 bases, with 11 bases left between them. CDR3 residues: CASSLIRDIYGYTF. The CDR3 DNA reads TGTGCCAGCAGCTTAATCAGAGATATCTATGGCTACACCTTC.

The CDR3 is CASSFDKAYNSPLHF. The CDR3 nucleotides read TGTGCCAGCAGCTTCGACAAGGCCTATAATTCACCCCTCCACTTT. The rearrangement joins TRBV2 to TRBJ1-6; D is unresolved. Per the germline V gene, CDR1 is SNHLY and CDR2 is FYNNEI. V was pared by 6 bases and J by 2 bases, with 11 bases between. The CDR3 spans 15 residues.

To note about this clonotype: A read error may account for a junction end that differs from germline. This rearrangement joins TRBV12-3 or TRBV12-4 to TRBJ1-6; the D gene is possibly TRBD1 (5 bases). CDR3 length: 11 amino acids. CDR3 residues: CASTLGGPLYF. Here the CDR3 DNA reads TGTGCCAGCACCTTGGGGGGTCCCCTCTACTTT.

J is TRBJ2-3 and V is TRBV27; D might be TRBD2 (6 bases). Trimming cost V 4 bases and J 2 bases, with 16 bases left between them. The V gene's germline CDR1 is MNHEY and CDR2 SMNVEV (reference sequence). CDR3 size: 16 residues. CDR3 region: CASSSDPGLLTDTQYF. As DNA, the CDR3 is TGTGCCAGCAGTTCCGACCCGGGACTTCTCACAGATACGCAGTATTTT.

CDR3 amino acids: CASSLTRSGQGSYNEQFF. The CDR3 DNA is TGTGCCAGCAGCTTAACGCGCTCCGGACAGGGTTCCTACAATGAGCAGTTCTTC. J is TRBJ2-1 and V is TRBV7-3; 8 bases agree with TRBD1. The V segment lost 0 bases and the J segment 1 base; nucleotides outside the gene matches: 8. Germline V gene sequence: CDR1 SGHTA, CDR2 FQGTGA. The CDR3 has 18 residues.

V usage is TRBV27 and J usage is TRBJ1-1; 9 bases line up with TRBD1. The length of the CDR3 is 15 residues. Germline lookup yields CDR1 MNHEY and CDR2 SMNVEV (reference sequence). Trimming removed 6 bases from V and 4 bases from J; junction bases left unmatched: 9. The CDR3 region is CASSRSVDRGTEAFF. The DNA of the CDR3 is TGTGCCAGCAGCCGATCCGTGGACAGGGGCACTGAAGCTTTCTTT.

At least ten counts were recorded for this clonotype. The J gene is TRBJ2-1, the V gene TRBV5-1, with 9 bases aligning to TRBD2. This CDR3 contains 14 residues. Germline V gene sequence: CDR1 SGHRS, CDR2 YFSETQ. After removal of 1 base from V and 7 bases from J, the junction contained 3 bases not matched to a gene. This CDR3 is CASSLTLAGNEQFF. In nucleotides, the CDR3 is TGCGCCAGCAGCTTGACCCTAGCGGGAAATGAGCAGTTCTTC.

This clonotype came up a few times. The V gene is TRBV7-3, the J gene TRBJ1-1; 7 nucleotides agree with TRBD1. The J segment lost 8 bases and the V segment lost 4 bases, leaving 10 bases of the junction unmatched. The CDR3 loop spans 14 amino acids. Germline CDR1 and CDR2: SGHTA and FQGTGA. This chain's CDR3 is CASSSQGGTVEAFF. CDR3 sequence (DNA): TGTGCCAGCAGCTCCCAGGGCGGGACAGTCGAAGCTTTCTTT.

This clonotype was counted at least ten times. The CDR3 DNA sequence: TGTGCCAGCAGGGCCGGACTAGCGGGCCCATACGAGCAGTACTTC. It yields the protein CASRAGLAGPYEQYF. The chain recombines TRBV12-3 or TRBV12-4 with TRBJ2-7, with 11 positions matching TRBD2. The trim removed 6 bases at V and 4 bases at J, leaving 8 bases unmatched. CDR3 length: 15 residues.

This clonotype was counted ten times or more. The junction shows a germline mismatch at one end, possibly a read error. This chain connects TRBV5-1 to TRBJ2-7, with 13 bases aligning to TRBD2. The CDR3 length is 15 residues. Germline-derived CDR1 and CDR2 are SGHRS and YFSETQ. The CDR3 bases are TGTGCCAGCAGCTTAAGACTAGCGGGGGGCTACGAGCAGTACTTC. This codes for CASSLRLAGGYEQYF.

This chain connects TRBV4-3 to TRBJ2-1, with TRBD1 identical over 10 bases. Trimming cost V 0 bases and J 6 bases; bases outside gene matches: 17. Germline CDR1 and CDR2: LGHNA and YSLEER. The CDR3 has 20 amino acids. The CDR3 is CASSQEFGDRGLAQANEQFF. The CDR3 region has the DNA TGCGCCAGCAGCCAAGAATTCGGGGACAGGGGATTAGCCCAAGCCAATGAGCAGTTCTTC.

This clonotype came up a few times. This chain connects TRBV12-3 or TRBV12-4 to TRBJ1-1; 10 nucleotides line up with TRBD1. The length of the CDR3 is 14 residues. V dropped 6 bases and J dropped 7; count of bases not matched to a gene: 8. DNA for the CDR3: TGTGCCAGCAGCCAGGAGGACAGGGGGTATGAAGCTTTCTTT. Its protein product is CASSQEDRGYEAFF.

As regards this clonotype: An end of the junction does not agree with germline; a read error may underlie this. This chain joins TRBV12-3 or TRBV12-4 and TRBJ2-3, with 10 bases identical to TRBD2. The CDR3 loop spans 18 amino acids. The CDR3 DNA reads TGTGCCTGCAGCCCGGGACTAGCGCTTCCCAGGGGCACAGATACGCAGTATTTT. It is translated as CACSPGLALPRGTDTQYF.

The chain combines TRBV5-6 with TRBJ2-5; D possibly uses TRBD1 or TRBD2 (6 bases each). CDR3 length equals 16 residues. The V end lost 4 bases, the J end lost 4 bases, and 20 bases lay between the germline ends. In germline, CDR1 is SGHDT, CDR2 YYEEEE. The CDR3 protein is CASSPPGGQGRETQYF. CDR3 nucleotide sequence: TGTGCCAGCAGCCCACCTGGGGGGCAGGGAAGAGAGACCCAGTACTTC. The full variable domain, rest sourced from reference TRBV5-6 and TRBJ2-5, is DAGVTQSPTHLIKTRGQQVTLRCSPKSGHDTVSWYQQALGQGPQFIFQYYEEEERQRGNFPDRFSGHQFPNYSSELNVNALLLGDSALYLCASSPPGGQGRETQYFGPGTRLLVL.

The CDR3 region has the DNA TGCGCCAGCAGCCCTGTTAGCGGGAGTATCTACGAGCAGTACTTC. Its protein product is CASSPVSGSIYEQYF. The chain is built from TRBV5-1 and TRBJ2-7, with 9 positions matching TRBD2. The J segment lost 3 bases and the V segment lost 4 bases, leaving 8 bases of the junction unmatched. CDR3 size: 15 residues. Germline V gene lookup returns CDR1 SGHRS and CDR2 YFSETQ.

The CDR3 DNA sequence: TGTGCCAGCAGCCCGGACAGGGTTACGAGGCAGCCCCAGCATTTT. Protein sequence: CASSPDRVTRQPQHF. This chain joins TRBV7-9 and TRBJ1-5; 8 bases are shared with TRBD1. Germline V lookup: CDR1 SEHNR, CDR2 FQNEAQ (reference sequence). Germline trimming cut 5 bases from V and 7 bases from J; bases unmatched to any gene: 10. The length of the CDR3 is 15 residues.

This clonotype was seen a few times. The chain is built from TRBV6-1 and TRBJ2-3, with D possibly matching TRBD2 (6 bases). Per the germline V gene, CDR1 is MNHNS and CDR2 is SASEGT. Between the trimmed V and J ends, which lost 7 bases and 3 bases, there was a span of 11 bases. The CDR3 has 13 amino acids. The CDR3 reads CASTRTKTDTQYF. The CDR3 DNA is TGTGCCAGCACCCGGACTAAAACAGATACGCAGTATTTT.